This T cell receptor beta chain came from a study of CD8 T cells in ankylosing spondylitis. General observations from the study: Typical of ankylosing spondylitis blood, it appeared, was a TCR beta motif of fewer than ten highly homologous variants.

In the case of this clonotype: Its antigen is not known.

TCRdb itself ran the 5' RACE reads through MiXCR, one entry per CDR3 protein. The table lists over 700,000 distinct CDR3 sequences, about 20% of them singletons. CDR3 length equals 16 residues. V lost 3 bases, J lost 9 bases, and 14 bases stayed unmatched. Germline V lookup: CDR1 SGHRS, CDR2 YFSETQ. Sequencing was carried out using blood, either unsorted or a sorted T cell fraction (not recorded which). The chain has TRBV5-1 and TRBJ2-1, with TRBD2 matching over 8 bases. This clonotype was obtained from a male donor with ankylosing spondylitis. The CDR3 DNA reads TGCGCCAGCAGCTACGGGGGGGCTGGGGTGAATGGTGAGCAGTTCTTC. Its translation: CASSYGGAGVNGEQFF.